Presented here are 17 T cell receptor beta chains from one specimen sequenced in a study of OX40 agonist ivuxolimab in advanced cancers. The repertoire was sequenced with immunoSEQ multiplex PCR; TCRdb's copy has only in-frame clones and lacks some. Among some 45,000 clones, around 83% were seen once, and the ten largest hold 2% to 3%. This sample comprised CD4+ or CD8+ T cells sorted from blood, obtained in a trial of the OX40 agonist ivuxolimab. The receptor set was obtained from an adult with an advanced solid tumor such as melanoma, head and neck, liver or kidney cancer.

The gene calls are TRBV5-8 and TRBJ1-4, with D maybe TRBD1 (6 bases). Germline-derived CDR1 and CDR2 are SGHTS and YDEGEE. V was trimmed by 4 bases and J by 4 bases, leaving 14 bases between them. The CDR3 is made up of 15 amino acids. For the CDR3, the DNA is TGTGCCAGCAGCGGAACAGGGAACTATAATGAAAAACTGTTTTTT. Its translation: CASSGTGNYNEKLFF.

CDR3 protein: CASSLGGSEGYTF. The CDR3 bases are TGTGCCAGCAGCCTGGGGGGGAGTGAAGGCTACACCTTC. This chain links TRBV5-6 with TRBJ1-2; weak D call: TRBD1 (5 bases). Germline CDR1 SGHDT, CDR2 YYEEEE. V shed 4 bases and J shed 8 bases, with 15 bases lying between them. CDR3 length: 13 amino acids.

The V call is TRBV6-6, the J call TRBJ2-7; the match to TRBD2 covers 9 bases. Trimming took 0 bases from V and 4 from J; bases not matched to a gene: 4. This CDR3 contains 15 residues. The germline V gene has CDR1 MNHNY and CDR2 SVGAGI (reference sequence). The chain's CDR3 is CASSYSSGGSYEQYF. CDR3 nucleotide sequence: TGTGCCAGCAGTTACTCGAGCGGGGGGTCATACGAGCAGTACTTC.

This clone was observed a few times. The chain has TRBV5-4 and TRBJ1-2; 9 bases fit TRBD1. This CDR3 region has 15 residues. The V and J ends lost 4 bases and 4 bases, in that order; junction bases with no gene match: 8. CDR1 and CDR2 (germline): SGHNT, YYREEE (reference sequence). CDR3 region: CASSPGQGTGYGYTF. DNA of the CDR3: TGTGCCAGCAGCCCAGGACAGGGGACGGGCTATGGCTACACCTTC.

This chain connects TRBV5-6 to TRBJ1-6, with 9 bases identical to TRBD1. The CDR3 length is 15 residues. The V gene end was trimmed by 0 bases and the J gene end by 6 bases; junction bases not matched to a gene: 1. Looked up from germline, CDR1 is SGHDT and CDR2 is YYEEEE. Here the CDR3 DNA reads TGTGCCAGCAGCTTGGGGACAGGGGTTAATTCACCCCTCCACTTT. Its translation is CASSLGTGVNSPLHF. The full variable domain, in which reference TRBV5-6 and TRBJ1-6 provide the parts outside the CDR3, is DAGVTQSPTHLIKTRGQQVTLRCSPKSGHDTVSWYQQALGQGPQFIFQYYEEEERQRGNFPDRFSGHQFPNYSSELNVNALLLGDSALYLCASSLGTGVNSPLHFGNGTRLTVT.

The rearrangement joins TRBV6-1 to TRBJ1-2, with 12 bases identical to TRBD1. Germline V gives CDR1 MNHNS, CDR2 SASEGT. With V trimmed by 6 bases and J by 6 bases, 8 bases remained unmatched. The CDR3 is 15 amino acids. The CDR3 nucleotides read TGTGCCAGCAGAGCCGGGACAGGGGGCTTAGATGGCTACACCTTC. Its protein product is CASRAGTGGLDGYTF.

The gene calls are TRBV20-1 and TRBJ2-7; D might be TRBD2 (6 bases). CDR1 is DFQATT and CDR2 is SNEGSKA in the germline V gene (reference sequence). The V end lost 1 base, the J end lost 7 bases, and 8 bases lay between the germline ends. CDR3 size: 11 residues. CDR3 sequence: CSARAGGEQYF. DNA for the CDR3: TGCAGTGCTAGAGCCGGGGGTGAGCAGTACTTC.

The V and J genes are TRBV7-2 and TRBJ1-4; D gene uncertain. The CDR3 is made up of 15 amino acids. Germline CDR1 SGHTA, CDR2 FQGNSA. Trimming left V 1 base short and J 0 bases short, with 6 bases between. CDR3 in amino acids: CASSLEGATNEKLFF. CDR3 nucleotides: TGTGCCAGCAGCTTAGAGGGCGCAACTAATGAAAAACTGTTTTTT.

The chain couples TRBV7-3 to TRBJ2-3; tentatively, D is TRBD2 (7 bases). The length of the CDR3 is 15 residues. Germline CDR1 reads SGHTA; CDR2 reads FQGTGA. The germline V and J ends were trimmed by 3 bases and 5 bases, with 15 bases remaining between them. The CDR3 loop reads CASSLTGGLIDTQYF. The DNA of the CDR3 is TGTGCCAGCAGCTTGACCGGGGGGCTCATAGATACGCAGTATTTT.

The gene calls are TRBV7-6 and TRBJ1-6, with unresolved D. Per the germline V gene, CDR1 is SGHVS and CDR2 is FNYEAQ. This CDR3 contains 14 residues. V was clipped by 2 bases and J by 5 bases, with 7 bases between them. This CDR3 reads CASSLMGNNSPLHF. As DNA, the CDR3 is TGTGCCAGCAGCTTAATGGGAAATAATTCACCCCTCCACTTT.

In this sample, this clone turned up a few times. The V call is TRBV4-3, the J call TRBJ1-2, with D perhaps TRBD1 (5 bases). The CDR3 is made up of 15 amino acids. The V and J ends lost 0 bases and 3 bases respectively, with 11 bases between them. Germline loops: CDR1 LGHNA, CDR2 YSLEER. The CDR3 DNA follows: TGCGCCAGCAGCCAAGATCCTGGGGGAGACTATGGCTACACCTTC. The encoded protein is CASSQDPGGDYGYTF.

The rearrangement uses TRBV5-8 and TRBJ1-5, with 8 bases that match TRBD1. Unmatched junction bases numbered 6, after V lost 4 bases and J lost 3 bases. The germline V gene encodes CDR1 SGHTS and CDR2 YDEGEE. The CDR3 sequence is 15 residues long. The CDR3 sequence is CASSLTGANNQPQHF. DNA for the CDR3: TGTGCCAGCAGCCTGACAGGGGCGAACAATCAGCCCCAGCATTTT.

The chain employs TRBV12-5 and TRBJ2-1, with D perhaps TRBD1 (6 bases). Trimming left V 6 bases short and J 4 bases short, with 13 bases between. This CDR3 comprises 14 residues. Germline loops: CDR1 LGHNT, CDR2 FRNRAP. The CDR3 region has the DNA TGTGCTAGTGGGGAAGGGGGATCGTACAATGAGCAGTTCTTC. It translates to CASGEGGSYNEQFF.

The chain links TRBV6-1 to TRBJ2-5; unclear D gene. The CDR3 totals 12 residues. V shed 6 bases and J shed 5 bases, with 10 bases lying between them. CDR1 and CDR2 (germline): MNHNS, SASEGT. In DNA form, the CDR3 reads TGTGCCAGCAGAGCGACGAGGGAGACCCAGTACTTC. Protein sequence: CASRATRETQYF.

This chain joins TRBV6-1 and TRBJ2-1; TRBD2 aligns across 13 bases. Trimming removed 7 bases from V and 7 bases from J; junction bases left unmatched: 7. The CDR3 extends over 15 amino acids. Germline V gene data show CDR1 as MNHNS and CDR2 as SASEGT. DNA of the CDR3: TGTGCCAGCAACTCACTAGCGGGAGGGGGGAATGAGCAGTTCTTC. It is translated as CASNSLAGGGNEQFF.

V and J are TRBV29-1 and TRBJ2-1; 9 bases fit TRBD2. This CDR3 region has 16 residues. The germline CDR1 and CDR2 sequences are SQVTM and ANQGSEA. V was pared by 4 bases and J by 7 bases, with 14 bases of the junction left unmatched. The CDR3 is CSVALGPAGGRNEQFF. The CDR3, as DNA: TGCAGCGTTGCCCTGGGGCCAGCGGGAGGCAGGAATGAGCAGTTCTTC.

The V and J genes are TRBV29-1 and TRBJ1-1, with D uncertain. The germline gives CDR1 SQVTM, CDR2 ANQGSEA. The CDR3 is 11 residues long. Trimming cost V 2 bases and J 6 bases, with 7 bases left between them. CDR3 sequence: CSVERQSEAFF. The CDR3 nucleotides read TGCAGCGTTGAACGGCAGTCTGAAGCTTTCTTT.